This TCR beta chain was observed in a study of T cell responses to AZD1222 COVID-19 vaccine. Study observations and caveats: Spike-wide coverage was observed for vaccine-associated CD4 TCRs, with dominant responses at 160-218 and 743-854. Rises in breadth and depth of Spike-specific TCRs came after two AZD1222 doses. The donor cohort was predominantly white British with a female majority, and clonal diversity may have been underestimated. Baseline serology detected seropositivity in only 5 to 7 AZD1222 recipients.

As regards this clone: Its target is unknown.

Germline V CDR1 and CDR2: LNHDA, SQIVND (reference sequence). The CDR3 runs to 15 residues. V was pared by 6 bases and J by 6 bases, with 9 bases of the junction left unmatched. Assay: immunoSEQ multiplex PCR; the TCRdb copy retains only in-frame clones and omits some. The sample shows 140,000 to 150,000 clones, around 83% of them seen only once. The rearrangement links TRBV19 to TRBJ1-5; 9 bases are shared with TRBD1. The sample was peripheral blood, taken on day 0 of MenACWY control vaccination. This TCR was recovered from an adult in good health. CDR3 loop: CASSPSRDRVQPQHF. Here the CDR3 DNA reads TGTGCCAGTAGCCCCAGCCGGGACAGGGTTCAGCCCCAGCATTTT.